The T cell receptor (beta chain) under discussion was sequenced for a study of blood T cells in healthy people across ages. With a J-beta primer mix and a sample-barcoded 5' primer, a second PCR ran 7 to 11 cycles. TCRdb redid the calling of the 5' RACE reads with MiXCR, one entry per CDR3 protein. This table holds just over 1 million distinct CDR3 sequences, over 35% found once. Input material: blood. The receptor comes from a woman aged 60-75 years in good health.

The CDR3, as DNA: TGTGCCAGCAGTGACGCACAACCCAATGAGCAGTTCTTC. Its protein is CASSDAQPNEQFF. The chain recombines TRBV2 with TRBJ2-1; D is ambiguous. This CDR3 region has 13 residues. Trimming took 3 bases from V and 6 from J, leaving 9 bases between them. Germline CDR1 SNHLY, CDR2 FYNNEI.